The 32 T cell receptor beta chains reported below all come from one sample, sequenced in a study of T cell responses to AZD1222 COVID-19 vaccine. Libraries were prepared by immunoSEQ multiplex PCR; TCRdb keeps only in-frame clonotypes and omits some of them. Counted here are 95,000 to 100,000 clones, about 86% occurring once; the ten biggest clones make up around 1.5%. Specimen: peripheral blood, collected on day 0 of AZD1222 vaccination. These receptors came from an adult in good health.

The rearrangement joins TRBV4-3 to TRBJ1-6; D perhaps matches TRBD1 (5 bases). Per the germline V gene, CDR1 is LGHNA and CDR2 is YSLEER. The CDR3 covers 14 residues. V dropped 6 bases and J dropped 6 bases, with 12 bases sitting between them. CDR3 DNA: TGCGCCAGCAGTGACCGGGACTTTAATTCACCCCTCCACTTT. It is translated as CASSDRDFNSPLHF.

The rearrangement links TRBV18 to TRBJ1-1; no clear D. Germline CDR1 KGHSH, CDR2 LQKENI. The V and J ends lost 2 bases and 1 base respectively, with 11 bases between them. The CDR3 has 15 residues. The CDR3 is CASSPAGGENTEAFF. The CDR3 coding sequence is TGTGCCAGCTCACCAGCGGGAGGAGAGAACACTGAAGCTTTCTTT.

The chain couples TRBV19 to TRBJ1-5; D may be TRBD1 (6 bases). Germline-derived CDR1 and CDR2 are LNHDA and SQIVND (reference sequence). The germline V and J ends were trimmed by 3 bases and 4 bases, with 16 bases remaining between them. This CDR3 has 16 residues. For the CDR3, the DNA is TGTGCCAGTAGTATGGAGGGCACAGGGTCGAATCAGCCCCAGCATTTT. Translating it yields CASSMEGTGSNQPQHF.

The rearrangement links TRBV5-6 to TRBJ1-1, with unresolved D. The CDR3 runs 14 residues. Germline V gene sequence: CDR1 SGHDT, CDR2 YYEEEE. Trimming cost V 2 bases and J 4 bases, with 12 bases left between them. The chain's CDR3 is CASSFTDVVTEAFF. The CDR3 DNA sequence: TGTGCCAGCAGCTTCACGGACGTTGTCACTGAAGCTTTCTTT.

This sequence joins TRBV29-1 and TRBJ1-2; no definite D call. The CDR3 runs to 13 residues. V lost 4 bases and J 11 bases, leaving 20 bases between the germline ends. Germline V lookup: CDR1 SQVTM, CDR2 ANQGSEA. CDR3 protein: CSVVSRTELGYTF. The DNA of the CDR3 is TGCAGCGTTGTGTCAAGGACCGAGCTGGGTTACACCTTC.

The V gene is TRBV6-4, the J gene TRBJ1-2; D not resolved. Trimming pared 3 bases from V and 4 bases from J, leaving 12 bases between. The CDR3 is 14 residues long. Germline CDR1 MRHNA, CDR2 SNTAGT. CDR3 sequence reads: CASSETGSSYGYTF. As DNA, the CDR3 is TGTGCCAGCAGTGAAACGGGGTCTAGCTATGGCTACACCTTC.

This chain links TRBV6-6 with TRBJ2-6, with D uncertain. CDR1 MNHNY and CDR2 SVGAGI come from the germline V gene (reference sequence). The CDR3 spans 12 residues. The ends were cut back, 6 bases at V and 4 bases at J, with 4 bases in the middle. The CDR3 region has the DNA TGTGCCAGCAGGCAGGGGGCCAACGTCCTGACTTTC. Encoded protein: CASRQGANVLTF.

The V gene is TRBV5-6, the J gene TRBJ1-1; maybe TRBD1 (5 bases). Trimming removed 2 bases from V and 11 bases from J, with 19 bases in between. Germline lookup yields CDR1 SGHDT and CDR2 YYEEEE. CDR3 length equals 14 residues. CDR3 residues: CASSFSQRGLGAFF. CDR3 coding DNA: TGTGCCAGCAGCTTTTCCCAGAGGGGCCTGGGGGCTTTCTTT.

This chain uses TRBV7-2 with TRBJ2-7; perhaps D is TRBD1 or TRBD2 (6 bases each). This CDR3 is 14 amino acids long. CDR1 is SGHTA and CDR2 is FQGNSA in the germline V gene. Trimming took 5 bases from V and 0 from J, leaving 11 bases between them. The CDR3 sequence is CASSLGGFSYEQYF. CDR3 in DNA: TGTGCCAGCAGCCTAGGGGGGTTCTCCTACGAGCAGTACTTC.

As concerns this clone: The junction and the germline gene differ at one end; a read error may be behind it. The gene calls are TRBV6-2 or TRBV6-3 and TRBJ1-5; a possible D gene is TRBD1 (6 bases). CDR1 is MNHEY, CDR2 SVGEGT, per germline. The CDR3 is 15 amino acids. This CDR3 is CASSYPGGGKQPQHF. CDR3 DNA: TGTGCCAGCAGTTACCCCGGGGGCGGCAAACAGCCCCAGCATTTT.

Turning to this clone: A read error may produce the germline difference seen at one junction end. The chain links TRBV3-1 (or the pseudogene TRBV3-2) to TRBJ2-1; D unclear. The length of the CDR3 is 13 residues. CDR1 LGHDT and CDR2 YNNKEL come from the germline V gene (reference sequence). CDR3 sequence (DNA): TGTGCCAGCGGCCAAGATCGGCGTGGTGAGCAGTTCTTC. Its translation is CASGQDRRGEQFF.

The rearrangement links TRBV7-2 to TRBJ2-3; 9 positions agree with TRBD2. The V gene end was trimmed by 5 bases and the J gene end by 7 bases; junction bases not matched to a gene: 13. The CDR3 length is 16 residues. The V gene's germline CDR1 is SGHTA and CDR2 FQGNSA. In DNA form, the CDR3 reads TGTGCCAGCAGCCTTGGGGCTAGCGGGACTCTCAATACGCAGTATTTT. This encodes CASSLGASGTLNTQYF.

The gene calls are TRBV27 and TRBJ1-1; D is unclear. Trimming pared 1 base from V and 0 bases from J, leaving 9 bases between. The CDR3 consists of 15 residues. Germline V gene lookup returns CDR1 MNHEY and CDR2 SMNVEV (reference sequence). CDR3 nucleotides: TGTGCCAGCAGTTTATTAGGCAGTTTGAACACTGAAGCTTTCTTT. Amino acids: CASSLLGSLNTEAFF.

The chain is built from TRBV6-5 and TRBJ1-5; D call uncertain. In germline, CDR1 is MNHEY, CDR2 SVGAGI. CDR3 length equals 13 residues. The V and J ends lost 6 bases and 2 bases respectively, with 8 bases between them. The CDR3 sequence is CASSLKGNQPQHF. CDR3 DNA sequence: TGTGCCAGCAGCCTAAAAGGCAATCAGCCCCAGCATTTT.

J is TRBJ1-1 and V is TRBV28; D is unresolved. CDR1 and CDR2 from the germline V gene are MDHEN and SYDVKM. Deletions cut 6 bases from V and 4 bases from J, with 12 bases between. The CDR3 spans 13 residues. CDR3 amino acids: CASRRGGGTEAFF. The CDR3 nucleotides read TGTGCCAGCAGACGAGGCGGCGGCACTGAAGCTTTCTTT.

In DNA, the CDR3 is TGTGCCAGCAGCCAGACCCAGGGGTTGGGCACTGAAGCTTTCTTT. It translates to CASSQTQGLGTEAFF. V is TRBV5-4 and J is TRBJ1-1, with a tentative D call TRBD1 (6 bases). The CDR3 has 15 amino acids. Trimming stripped 4 bases from V and 4 bases from J, with 17 bases between. The germline V gene has CDR1 SGHNT and CDR2 YYREEE (reference sequence). Combining the CDR3 with reference TRBV5-4 and TRBJ1-1 gives the whole variable domain ETGVTQSPTHLIKTRGQQVTLRCSSQSGHNTVSWYQQALGQGPQFIFQYYREEENGRGNFPPRFSGLQFPNYSSELNVNALELDDSALYLCASSQTQGLGTEAFFGQGTRLTVV.

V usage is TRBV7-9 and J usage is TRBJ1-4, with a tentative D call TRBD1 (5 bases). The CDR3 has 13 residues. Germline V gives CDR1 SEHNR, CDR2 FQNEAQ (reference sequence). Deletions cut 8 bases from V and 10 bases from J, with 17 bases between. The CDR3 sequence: CASQTAHEGKLFF. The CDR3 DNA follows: TGTGCCAGCCAGACAGCCCACGAGGGAAAACTGTTTTTT.

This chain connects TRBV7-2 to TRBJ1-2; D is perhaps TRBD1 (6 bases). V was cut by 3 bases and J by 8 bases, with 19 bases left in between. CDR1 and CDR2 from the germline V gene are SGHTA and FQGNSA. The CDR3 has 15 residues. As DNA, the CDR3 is TGTGCCAGCAGCTTGGGGGCTGGCCAGGGGCTGGGCTACACCTTC. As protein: CASSLGAGQGLGYTF.

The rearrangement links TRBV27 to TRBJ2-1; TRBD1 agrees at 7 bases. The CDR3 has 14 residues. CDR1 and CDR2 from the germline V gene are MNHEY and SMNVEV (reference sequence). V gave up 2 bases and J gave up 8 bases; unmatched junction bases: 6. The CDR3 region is CASSLRQGGYEQFF. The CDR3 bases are TGTGCCAGCAGTTTAAGACAGGGTGGGTATGAGCAGTTCTTC.

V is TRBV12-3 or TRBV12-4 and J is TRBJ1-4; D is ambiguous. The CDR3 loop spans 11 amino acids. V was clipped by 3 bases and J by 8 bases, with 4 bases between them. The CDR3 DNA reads TGTGCCAGCAGTTTTGGGGAAAAACTGTTTTTT. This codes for CASSFGEKLFF.

The CDR3: CAWNRENTGELFF. The CDR3 nucleotides read TGTGCCTGGAACAGGGAGAACACCGGGGAGCTGTTTTTT. This chain joins TRBV30 and TRBJ2-2; the D gene is possibly TRBD1 (6 bases). The CDR3 contains 13 residues. V was shortened by 4 bases and J by 1 base, with 7 bases between the two germline ends. From germline, CDR1 is GTSNPN and CDR2 SVGIG (reference sequence).

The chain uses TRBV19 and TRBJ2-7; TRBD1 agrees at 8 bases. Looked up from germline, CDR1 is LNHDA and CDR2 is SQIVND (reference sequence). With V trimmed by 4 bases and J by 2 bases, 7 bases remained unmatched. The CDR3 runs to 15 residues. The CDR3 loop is CASSTSDRATYEQYF. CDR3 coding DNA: TGTGCCAGTAGTACCTCGGACAGGGCCACCTACGAGCAGTACTTC.

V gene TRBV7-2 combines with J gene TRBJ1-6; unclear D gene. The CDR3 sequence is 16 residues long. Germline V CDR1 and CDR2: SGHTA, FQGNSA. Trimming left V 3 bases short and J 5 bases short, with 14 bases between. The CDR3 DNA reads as TGTGCCAGCAGCTTCACCGGGCAAACCGATAATTCACCCCTCCACTTT. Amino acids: CASSFTGQTDNSPLHF.

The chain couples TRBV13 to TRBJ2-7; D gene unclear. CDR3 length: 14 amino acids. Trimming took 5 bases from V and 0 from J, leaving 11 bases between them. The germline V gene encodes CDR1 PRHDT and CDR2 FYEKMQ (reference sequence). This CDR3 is CASSPRSTSYEQYF. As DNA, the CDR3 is TGTGCCAGCAGCCCACGTTCTACCTCCTACGAGCAGTACTTC.

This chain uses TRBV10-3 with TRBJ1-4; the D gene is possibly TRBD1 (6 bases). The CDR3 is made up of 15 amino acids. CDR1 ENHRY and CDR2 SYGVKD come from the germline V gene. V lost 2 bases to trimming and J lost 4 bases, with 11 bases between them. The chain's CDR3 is CAISEGGQSNEKLFF. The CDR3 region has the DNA TGTGCCATCAGTGAGGGAGGACAGAGTAATGAAAAACTGTTTTTT.

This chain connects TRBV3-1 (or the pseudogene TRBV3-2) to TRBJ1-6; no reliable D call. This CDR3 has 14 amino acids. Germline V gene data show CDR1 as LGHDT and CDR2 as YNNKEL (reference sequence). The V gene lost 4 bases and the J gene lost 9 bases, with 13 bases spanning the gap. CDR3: CASSRRLGSSPLHF. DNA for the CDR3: TGTGCCAGCAGCCGCCGACTCGGTAGTTCACCCCTCCACTTT.

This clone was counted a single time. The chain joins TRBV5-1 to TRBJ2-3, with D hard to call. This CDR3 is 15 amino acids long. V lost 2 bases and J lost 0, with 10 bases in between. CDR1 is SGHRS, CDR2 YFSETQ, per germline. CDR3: CASSLTDTSTDTQYF. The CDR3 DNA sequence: TGCGCCAGCAGCTTAACCGACACTAGCACAGATACGCAGTATTTT.

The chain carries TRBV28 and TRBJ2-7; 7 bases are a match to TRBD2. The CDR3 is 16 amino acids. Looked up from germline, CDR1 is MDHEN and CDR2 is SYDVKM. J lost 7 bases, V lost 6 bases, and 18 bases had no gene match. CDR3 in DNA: TGTGCCAGCAGCCCCCGGGCCTTAGCGGGTCGGAGGGAGCAGTACTTC. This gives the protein CASSPRALAGRREQYF.

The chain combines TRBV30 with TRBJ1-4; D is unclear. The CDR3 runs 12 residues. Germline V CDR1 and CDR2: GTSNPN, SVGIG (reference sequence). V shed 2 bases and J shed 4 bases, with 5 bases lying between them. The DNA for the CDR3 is TGTGCCTGGAGTACAGTTAATGAAAAACTGTTTTTT. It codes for CAWSTVNEKLFF. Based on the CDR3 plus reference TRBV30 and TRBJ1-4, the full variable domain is SQTIHQWPATLVQPVGSPLSLECTVEGTSNPNLYWYRQAAGRGLQLLFYSVGIGQISSEVPQNLSASRPQDRQFILSSKKLLLSDSGFYLCAWSTVNEKLFFGSGTQLSVL.

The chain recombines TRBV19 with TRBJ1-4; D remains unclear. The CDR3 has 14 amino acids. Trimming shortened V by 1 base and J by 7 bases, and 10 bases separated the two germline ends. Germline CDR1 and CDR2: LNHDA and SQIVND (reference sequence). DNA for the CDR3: TGTGCCAGTAGTATAGGGCCGAGCGGTGAAAAACTGTTTTTT. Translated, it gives CASSIGPSGEKLFF.

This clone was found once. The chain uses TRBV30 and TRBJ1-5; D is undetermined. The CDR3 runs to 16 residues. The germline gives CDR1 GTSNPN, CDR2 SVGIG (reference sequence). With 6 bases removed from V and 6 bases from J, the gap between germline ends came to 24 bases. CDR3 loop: CACPKAQNRDIQPQHF. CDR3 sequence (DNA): TGTGCCTGCCCCAAGGCCCAGAACAGAGATATTCAGCCCCAGCATTTT. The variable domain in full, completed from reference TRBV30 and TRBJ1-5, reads SQTIHQWPATLVQPVGSPLSLECTVEGTSNPNLYWYRQAAGRGLQLLFYSVGIGQISSEVPQNLSASRPQDRQFILSSKKLLLSDSGFYLCACPKAQNRDIQPQHFGDGTRLSIL.

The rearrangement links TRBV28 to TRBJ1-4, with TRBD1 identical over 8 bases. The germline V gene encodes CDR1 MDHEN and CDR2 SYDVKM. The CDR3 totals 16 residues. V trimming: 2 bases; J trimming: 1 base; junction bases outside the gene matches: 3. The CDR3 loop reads CASSLQGAITNEKLFF. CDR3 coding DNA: TGTGCCAGCAGTTTACAGGGGGCAATAACTAATGAAAAACTGTTTTTT.